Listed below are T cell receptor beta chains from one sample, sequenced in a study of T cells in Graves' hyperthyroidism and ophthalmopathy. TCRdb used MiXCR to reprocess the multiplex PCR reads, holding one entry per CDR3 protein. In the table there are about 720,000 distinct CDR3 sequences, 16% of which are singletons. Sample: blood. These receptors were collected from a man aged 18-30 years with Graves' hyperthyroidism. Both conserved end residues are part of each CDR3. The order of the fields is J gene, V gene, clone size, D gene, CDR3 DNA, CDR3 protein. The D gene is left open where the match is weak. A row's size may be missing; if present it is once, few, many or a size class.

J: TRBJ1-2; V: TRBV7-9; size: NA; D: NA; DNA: TGTGCCAGCAGCTTAGTTGTTGATGGCTACACCTTC; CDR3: CASSLVVDGYTF
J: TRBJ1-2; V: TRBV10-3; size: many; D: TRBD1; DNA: TGTGCCATCACCAGGGATCGGACAGGCCAAGGCTACACCTTC; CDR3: CAITRDRTGQGYTF
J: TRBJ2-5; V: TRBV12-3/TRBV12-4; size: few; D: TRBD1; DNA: TGTGCCAGCAGCCAGGGACAGGGGTCGTACTTC; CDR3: CASSQGQGSYF
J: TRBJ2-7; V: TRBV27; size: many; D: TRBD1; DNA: TGTGCCAGCAGTTTTGGACCTGGCAGCTGGGACAGGGGGAAGTACGAGCAGTACTTC; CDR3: CASSFGPGSWDRGKYEQYF
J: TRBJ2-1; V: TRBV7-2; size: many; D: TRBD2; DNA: TGTGCCAGCAGCCTAAATAGCGGGAGCGTGAGTGAGCAGTTCTTC; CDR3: CASSLNSGSVSEQFF
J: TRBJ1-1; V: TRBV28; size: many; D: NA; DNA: TGTGCCAGCAGTCCCCTAGGCATGGGAGTTATGAACACTGAAGCTTTCTTT; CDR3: CASSPLGMGVMNTEAFF
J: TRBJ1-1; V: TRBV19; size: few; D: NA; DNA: TGTGCCAGTAGTCCCACCGGGACGGACACTGAAGCTTTCTTT; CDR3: CASSPTGTDTEAFF
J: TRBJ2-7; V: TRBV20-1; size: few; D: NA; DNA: TGCAGTGCTAGCCGGGAGAGGGCCTACGAGCAGTACTTC; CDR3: CSASRERAYEQYF
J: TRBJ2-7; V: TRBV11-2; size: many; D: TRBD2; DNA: TGTGCCAGCAAAGCGGGAGGGACCTACGAGCAGTACTTC; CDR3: CASKAGGTYEQYF
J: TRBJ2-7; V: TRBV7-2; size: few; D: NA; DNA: TGTGCCAGCAGCCTCTACACCAACCTCGAGCAGTACTTC; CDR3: CASSLYTNLEQYF
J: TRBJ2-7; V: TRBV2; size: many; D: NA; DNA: TGTGCCAGCAGTGTTCGGGGTCTCTACGAGCAGTACTTC; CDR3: CASSVRGLYEQYF
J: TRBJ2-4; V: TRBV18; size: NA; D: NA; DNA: TGTGCCAGCTCACCTGCAGGGAGTCTAGCCAAAAACATTCAGTACTTC; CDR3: CASSPAGSLAKNIQYF
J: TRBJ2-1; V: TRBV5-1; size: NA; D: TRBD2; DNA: TGCACCAGCAGCTGGACTAGTGGGCCGCGGGGGGGCTACAATGAGCAGTTCTTC; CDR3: CTSSWTSGPRGGYNEQFF
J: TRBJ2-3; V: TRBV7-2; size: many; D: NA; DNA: TGTGCCAGCAGCACGCAGAGGGGTGGTACGCAGTATTTT; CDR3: CASSTQRGGTQYF
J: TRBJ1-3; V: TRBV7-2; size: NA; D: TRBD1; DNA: TGTGCCAGCAGCTTAGCGACAGGGTCTGGAAACACCATATATTTT; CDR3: CASSLATGSGNTIYF
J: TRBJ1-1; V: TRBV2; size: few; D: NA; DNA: TGTGCCAGCAGAGACAGGAGCACTGAAGCTTTCTTT; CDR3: CASRDRSTEAFF
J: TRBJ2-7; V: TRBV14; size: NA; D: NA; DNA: TGTGCCAGCAGCCAGGTCCCCGGCGGATACTACGAGCAGTACTTC; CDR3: CASSQVPGGYYEQYF
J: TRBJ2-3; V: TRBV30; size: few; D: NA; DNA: TGTGCCTGGAGTGTACTGTTAGGTAGCACAGATACGCAGTATTTT; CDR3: CAWSVLLGSTDTQYF
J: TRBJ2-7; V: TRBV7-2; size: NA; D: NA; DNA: TGTGCCAGCAGCTTCGGACAGAGCTACGAGCAGTGCTTC; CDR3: CASSFGQSYEQCF
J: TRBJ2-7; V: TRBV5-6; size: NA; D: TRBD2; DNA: TGTGCCAGCAGCACCTCCGCCCAGCGGGATTTCTACGAGCAGTACTTC; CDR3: CASSTSAQRDFYEQYF
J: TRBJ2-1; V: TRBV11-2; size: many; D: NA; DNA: TGTGCCAGCAGCTTAGTATCGGATGAGCAGTTCTTC; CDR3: CASSLVSDEQFF
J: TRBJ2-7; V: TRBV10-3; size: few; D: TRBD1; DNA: TGTGCCATCAGTGGGTTCGGACAGGGGGACTACGAGCAGTACTTC; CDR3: CAISGFGQGDYEQYF
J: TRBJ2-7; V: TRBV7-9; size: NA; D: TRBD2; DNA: TGCGCCAGCAGCCACCCCCCGGGAGGGCTAGCGGGAGGGCGCGAGCAGTACTTC; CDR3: CASSHPPGGLAGGREQYF
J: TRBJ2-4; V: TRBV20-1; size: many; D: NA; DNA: TGCAGTGCTAGTCAGGGGGCCAAAAACATTCAGTACTTC; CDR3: CSASQGAKNIQYF
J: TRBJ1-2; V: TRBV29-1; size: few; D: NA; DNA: TGCAGCGTTGAAGATCGGGCAGGCGCTCTCTATGGCTACACCTTC; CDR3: CSVEDRAGALYGYTF
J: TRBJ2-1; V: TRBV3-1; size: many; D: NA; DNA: TGTGCCAGCAGCCCTACTATCGGTGAGCAGTTCTTC; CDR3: CASSPTIGEQFF
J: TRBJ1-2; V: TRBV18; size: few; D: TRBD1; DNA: TGTGCCAGCTCCCCGACAGGGGGTACCCACTATGGCTACACCTTC; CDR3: CASSPTGGTHYGYTF
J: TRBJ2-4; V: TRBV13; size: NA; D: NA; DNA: TGTGCCAGCAGCTTAGGGACCAAAAACATTCAGTACTTC; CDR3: CASSLGTKNIQYF
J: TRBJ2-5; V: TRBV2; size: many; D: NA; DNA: TGTGCCAGCAGCCCCGTTGGCAGGGGAGGAGAGACCCAGTACTTC; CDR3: CASSPVGRGGETQYF
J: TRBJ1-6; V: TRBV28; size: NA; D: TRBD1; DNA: TGTGCCAGCAGTTCCCTGACAGGGTGGAGTGATTCACCCCTCCACTTT; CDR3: CASSSLTGWSDSPLHF
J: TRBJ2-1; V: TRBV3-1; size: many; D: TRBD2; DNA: TGTGCCAGCAGCCTCATGACCGAGACTAGCGGGGCCGATTCTGAGCAGTTCTTC; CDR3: CASSLMTETSGADSEQFF
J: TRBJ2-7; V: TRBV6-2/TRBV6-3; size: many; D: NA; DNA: TGTGCCAGCAGTTACCTCGACACTCCCGCGTACTTC; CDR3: CASSYLDTPAYF